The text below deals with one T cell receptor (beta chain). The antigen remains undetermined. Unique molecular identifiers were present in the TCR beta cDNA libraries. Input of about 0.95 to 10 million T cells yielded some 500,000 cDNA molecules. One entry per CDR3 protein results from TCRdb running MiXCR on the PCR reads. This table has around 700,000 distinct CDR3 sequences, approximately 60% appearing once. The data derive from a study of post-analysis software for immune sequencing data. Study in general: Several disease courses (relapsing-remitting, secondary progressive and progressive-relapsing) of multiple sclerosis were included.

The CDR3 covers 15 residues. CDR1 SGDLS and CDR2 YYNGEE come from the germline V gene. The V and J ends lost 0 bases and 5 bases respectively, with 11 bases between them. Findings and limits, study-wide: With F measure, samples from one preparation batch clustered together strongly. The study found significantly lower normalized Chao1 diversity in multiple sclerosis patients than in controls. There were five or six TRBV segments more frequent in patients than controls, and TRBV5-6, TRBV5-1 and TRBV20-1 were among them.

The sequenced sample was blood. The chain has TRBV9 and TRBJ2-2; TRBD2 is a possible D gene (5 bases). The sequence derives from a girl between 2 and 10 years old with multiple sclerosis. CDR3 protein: CASSVGGLGTGELFF. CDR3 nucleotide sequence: TGTGCCAGCAGCGTAGGAGGGTTAGGGACCGGGGAGCTGTTTTTT.